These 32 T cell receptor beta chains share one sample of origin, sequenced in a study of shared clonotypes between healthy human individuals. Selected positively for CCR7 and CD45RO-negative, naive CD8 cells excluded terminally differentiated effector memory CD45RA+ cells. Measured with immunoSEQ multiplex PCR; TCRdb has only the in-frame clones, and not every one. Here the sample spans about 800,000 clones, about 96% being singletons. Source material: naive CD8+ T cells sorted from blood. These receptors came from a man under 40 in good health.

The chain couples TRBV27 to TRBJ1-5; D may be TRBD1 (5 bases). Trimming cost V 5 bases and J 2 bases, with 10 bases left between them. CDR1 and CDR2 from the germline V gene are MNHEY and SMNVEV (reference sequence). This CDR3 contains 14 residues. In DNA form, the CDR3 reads TGTGCCAGCAGTGGGGGTTGGGGCAATCAGCCCCAGCATTTT. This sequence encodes CASSGGWGNQPQHF.

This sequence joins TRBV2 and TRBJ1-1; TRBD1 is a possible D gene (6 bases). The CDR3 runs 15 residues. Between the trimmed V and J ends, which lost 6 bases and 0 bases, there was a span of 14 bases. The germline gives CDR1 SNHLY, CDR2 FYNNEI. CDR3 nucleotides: TGTGCCAGCAGCGATCGGGACAACATGAACACTGAAGCTTTCTTT. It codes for CASSDRDNMNTEAFF.

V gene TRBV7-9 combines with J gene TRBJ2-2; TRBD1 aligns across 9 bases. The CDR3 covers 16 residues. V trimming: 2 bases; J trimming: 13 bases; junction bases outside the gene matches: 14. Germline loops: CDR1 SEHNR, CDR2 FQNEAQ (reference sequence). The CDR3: CASSLPPDRGPTRLFF. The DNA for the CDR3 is TGTGCCAGCAGCTTACCTCCGGACAGGGGACCCACGCGGCTGTTTTTT.

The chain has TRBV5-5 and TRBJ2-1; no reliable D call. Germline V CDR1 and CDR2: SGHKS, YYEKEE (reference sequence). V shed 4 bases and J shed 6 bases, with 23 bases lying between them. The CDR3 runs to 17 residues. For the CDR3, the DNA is TGTGCCAGCAGCCCCCCAGTGGCAGGTTCTCTTGTCAATGAGCAGTTCTTC. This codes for CASSPPVAGSLVNEQFF.

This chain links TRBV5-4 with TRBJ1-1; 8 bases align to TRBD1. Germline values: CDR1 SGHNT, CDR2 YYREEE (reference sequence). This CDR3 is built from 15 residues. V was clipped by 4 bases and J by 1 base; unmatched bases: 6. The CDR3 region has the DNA TGTGCCAGCAGCCCCAAGGACAGGGCGAACACTGAAGCTTTCTTT. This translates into CASSPKDRANTEAFF.

CDR3 loop: CASSLAPFGNYEQYF. For the CDR3, the DNA is TGTGCCAGCAGCTTAGCGCCCTTCGGGAACTACGAGCAGTACTTC. The chain has TRBV7-2 and TRBJ2-7; a weak D match, TRBD2 (5 bases). V lost 0 bases to trimming and J lost 3 bases, with 12 bases between them. The CDR3 length is 15 residues. CDR1 is SGHTA, CDR2 FQGNSA, per germline.

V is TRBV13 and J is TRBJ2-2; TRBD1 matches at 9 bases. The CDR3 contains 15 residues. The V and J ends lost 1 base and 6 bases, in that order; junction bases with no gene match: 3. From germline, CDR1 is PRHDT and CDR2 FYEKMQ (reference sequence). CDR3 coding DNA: TGTGCCAGCAGCTTAGAGGGACAGGGATCCGGGGAGCTGTTTTTT. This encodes CASSLEGQGSGELFF.

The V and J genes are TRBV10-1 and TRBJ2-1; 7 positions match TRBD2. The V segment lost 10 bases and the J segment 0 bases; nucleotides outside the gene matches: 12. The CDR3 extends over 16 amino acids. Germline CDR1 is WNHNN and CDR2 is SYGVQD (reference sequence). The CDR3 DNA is TGCGCCACCTCGACTAGCCTACCCCCCTCCTACAATGAGCAGTTCTTC. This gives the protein CATSTSLPPSYNEQFF.

CDR3 nucleotide sequence: TGTGCCAGCACCCTCTATGGCTCTGGGGCCAACGTCCTGACTTTC. Protein sequence: CASTLYGSGANVLTF. The V and J genes are TRBV5-5 and TRBJ2-6, with unresolved D. V lost 6 bases and J 0 bases, leaving 10 bases between the germline ends. There are 15 residues in the CDR3. Germline CDR1 reads SGHKS; CDR2 reads YYEKEE (reference sequence).

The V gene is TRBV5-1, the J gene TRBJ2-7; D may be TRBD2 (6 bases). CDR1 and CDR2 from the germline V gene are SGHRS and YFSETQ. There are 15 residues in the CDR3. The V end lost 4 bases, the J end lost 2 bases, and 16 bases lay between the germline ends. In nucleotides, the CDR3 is TGCGCCAGCAGCCCCAGTTATGGCGGGACCTACGAGCAGTACTTC. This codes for CASSPSYGGTYEQYF.

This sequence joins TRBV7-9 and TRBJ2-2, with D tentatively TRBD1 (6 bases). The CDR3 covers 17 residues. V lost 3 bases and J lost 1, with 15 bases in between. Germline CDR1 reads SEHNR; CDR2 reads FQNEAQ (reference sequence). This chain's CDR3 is CASSFPGHTLNTGELFF. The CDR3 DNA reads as TGTGCCAGCAGCTTCCCGGGACACACGTTGAACACCGGGGAGCTGTTTTTT.

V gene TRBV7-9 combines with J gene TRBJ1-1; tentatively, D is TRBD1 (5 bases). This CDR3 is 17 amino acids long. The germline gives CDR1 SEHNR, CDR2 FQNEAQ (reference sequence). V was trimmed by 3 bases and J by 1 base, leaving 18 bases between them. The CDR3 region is CASSFPRRQLKNTEAFF. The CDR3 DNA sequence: TGTGCCAGCAGCTTTCCCCGGAGACAGCTGAAGAACACTGAAGCTTTCTTT. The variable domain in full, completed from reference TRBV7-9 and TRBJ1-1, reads DTGVSQNPRHKITKRGQNVTFRCDPISEHNRLYWYRQTLGQGPEFLTYFQNEAQLEKSRLLSDRFSAERPKGSFSTLEIQRTEQGDSAMYLCASSFPRRQLKNTEAFFGQGTRLTVV.

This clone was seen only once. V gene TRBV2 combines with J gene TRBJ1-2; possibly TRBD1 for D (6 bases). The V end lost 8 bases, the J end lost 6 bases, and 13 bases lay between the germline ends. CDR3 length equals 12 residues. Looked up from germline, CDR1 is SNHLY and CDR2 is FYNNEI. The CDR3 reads CASPRGGDGYTF. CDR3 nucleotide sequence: TGTGCCAGCCCTCGAGGGGGTGATGGCTACACCTTC.

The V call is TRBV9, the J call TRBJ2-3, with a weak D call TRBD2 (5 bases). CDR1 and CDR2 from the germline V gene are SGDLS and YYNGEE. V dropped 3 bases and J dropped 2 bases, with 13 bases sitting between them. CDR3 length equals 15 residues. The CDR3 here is CASSDISGATDTQYF. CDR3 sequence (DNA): TGTGCCAGCAGCGACATCAGCGGAGCCACAGATACGCAGTATTTT.

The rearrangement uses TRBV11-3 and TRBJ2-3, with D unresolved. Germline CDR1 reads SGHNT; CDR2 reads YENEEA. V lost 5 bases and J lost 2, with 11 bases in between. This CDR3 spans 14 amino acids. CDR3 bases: TGTGCCAGCAGCGACGACCCGGTCACAGATACGCAGTATTTT. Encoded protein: CASSDDPVTDTQYF.

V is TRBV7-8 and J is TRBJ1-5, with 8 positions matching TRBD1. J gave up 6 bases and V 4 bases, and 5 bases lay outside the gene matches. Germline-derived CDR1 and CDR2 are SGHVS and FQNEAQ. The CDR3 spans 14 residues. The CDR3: CASSSTGVVQPQHF. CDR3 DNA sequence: TGTGCCAGCAGCTCGACAGGGGTTGTTCAGCCCCAGCATTTT.

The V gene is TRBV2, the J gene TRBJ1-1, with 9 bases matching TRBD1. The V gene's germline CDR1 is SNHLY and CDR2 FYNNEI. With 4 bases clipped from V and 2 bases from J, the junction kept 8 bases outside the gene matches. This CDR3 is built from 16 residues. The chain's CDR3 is CASSGDRVNINTEAFF. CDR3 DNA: TGTGCCAGCAGTGGGGACAGGGTTAACATCAACACTGAAGCTTTCTTT.

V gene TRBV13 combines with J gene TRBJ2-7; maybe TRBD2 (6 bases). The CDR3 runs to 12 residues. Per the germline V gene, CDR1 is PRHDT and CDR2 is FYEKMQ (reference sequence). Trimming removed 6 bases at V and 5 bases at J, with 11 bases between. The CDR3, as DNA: TGTGCCAGCAGTGGAGGGGAACACGAGCAGTACTTC. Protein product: CASSGGEHEQYF.

For the CDR3, the DNA is TGTGCCAGCAGCTTCCGGGACAGGGTCACCGGGGAGCTGTTTTTT. Translated: CASSFRDRVTGELFF. This chain connects TRBV9 to TRBJ2-2; TRBD1 aligns across 9 bases. The germline gives CDR1 SGDLS, CDR2 YYNGEE. CDR3 length: 15 residues. Unmatched junction bases numbered 5, after V lost 4 bases and J lost 4 bases.

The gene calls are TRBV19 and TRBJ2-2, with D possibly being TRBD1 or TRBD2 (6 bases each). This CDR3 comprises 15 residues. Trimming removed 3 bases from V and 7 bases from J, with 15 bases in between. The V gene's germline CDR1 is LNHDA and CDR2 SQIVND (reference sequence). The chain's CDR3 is CASSIGGREDGELFF. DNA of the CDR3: TGTGCCAGTAGTATCGGGGGCAGGGAAGACGGGGAGCTGTTTTTT.

CDR3 sequence reads: CSVEVSESYEQYF. CDR3 bases: TGCAGCGTTGAGGTTTCGGAATCCTACGAGCAGTACTTC. The chain employs TRBV29-1 and TRBJ2-7; D call uncertain. V lost 3 bases to trimming and J lost 1 base, with 10 bases between them. In germline, CDR1 is SQVTM, CDR2 ANQGSEA. This CDR3 has 13 amino acids.

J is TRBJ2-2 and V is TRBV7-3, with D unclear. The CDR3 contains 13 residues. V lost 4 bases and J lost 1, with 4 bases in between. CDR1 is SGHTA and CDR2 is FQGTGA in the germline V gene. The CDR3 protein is CASSSWNTGELFF. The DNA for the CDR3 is TGTGCCAGCAGCTCCTGGAACACCGGGGAGCTGTTTTTT.

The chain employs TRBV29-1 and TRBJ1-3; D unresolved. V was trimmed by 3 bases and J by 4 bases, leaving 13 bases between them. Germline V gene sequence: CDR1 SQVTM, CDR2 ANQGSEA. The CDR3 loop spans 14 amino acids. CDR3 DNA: TGCAGCGTTGACATCCTGGGGAAAGGAAACACCATATATTTT. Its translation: CSVDILGKGNTIYF.

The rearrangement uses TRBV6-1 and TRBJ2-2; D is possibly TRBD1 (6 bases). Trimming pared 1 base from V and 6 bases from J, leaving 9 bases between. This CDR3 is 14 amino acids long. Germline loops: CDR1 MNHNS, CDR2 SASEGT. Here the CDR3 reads CASSEDRVAGELFF. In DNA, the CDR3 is TGTGCCAGCAGTGAAGACAGGGTGGCCGGGGAGCTGTTTTTT.

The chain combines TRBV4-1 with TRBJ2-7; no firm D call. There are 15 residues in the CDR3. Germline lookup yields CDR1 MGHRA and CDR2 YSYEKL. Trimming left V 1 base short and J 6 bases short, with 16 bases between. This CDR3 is CASSQGIGAASEQYF. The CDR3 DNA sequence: TGCGCCAGCAGCCAAGGAATAGGTGCGGCGTCCGAGCAGTACTTC.

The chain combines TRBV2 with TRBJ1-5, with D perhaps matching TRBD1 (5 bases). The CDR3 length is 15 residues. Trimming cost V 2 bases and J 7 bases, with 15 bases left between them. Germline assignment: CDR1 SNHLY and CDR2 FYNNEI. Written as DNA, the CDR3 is TGTGCCAGCAGTGAATTGCGGGGGGTTGTACAGCCCCAGCATTTT. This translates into CASSELRGVVQPQHF.

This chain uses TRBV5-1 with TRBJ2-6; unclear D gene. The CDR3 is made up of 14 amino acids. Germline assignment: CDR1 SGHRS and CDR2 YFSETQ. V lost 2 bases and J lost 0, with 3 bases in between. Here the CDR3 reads CASSFGSGANVLTF. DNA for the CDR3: TGCGCCAGCAGCTTCGGCTCTGGGGCCAACGTCCTGACTTTC. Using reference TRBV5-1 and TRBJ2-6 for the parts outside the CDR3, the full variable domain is KAGVTQTPRYLIKTRGQQVTLSCSPISGHRSVSWYQQTPGQGLQFLFEYFSETQRNKGNFPGRFSGRQFSNSRSEMNVSTLELGDSALYLCASSFGSGANVLTFGAGSRLTVL.

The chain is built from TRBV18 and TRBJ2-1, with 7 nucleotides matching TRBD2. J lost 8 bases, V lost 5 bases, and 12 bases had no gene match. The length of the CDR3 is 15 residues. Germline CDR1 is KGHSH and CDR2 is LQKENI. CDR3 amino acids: CASSAIGRAGDEQFF. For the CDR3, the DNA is TGTGCCAGCTCAGCCATTGGGAGGGCCGGCGATGAGCAGTTCTTC.

CDR3 sequence (DNA): TGTGCCAGCAAAGGACAGGGGAGAATCTACGAGCAGTACTTC. As protein: CASKGQGRIYEQYF. This chain connects TRBV27 to TRBJ2-7, with 9 bases lining up with TRBD1. Per germline, CDR1 MNHEY and CDR2 SMNVEV (reference sequence). This CDR3 spans 14 amino acids. The V gene end was trimmed by 7 bases and the J gene end by 3 bases; junction bases not matched to a gene: 7.

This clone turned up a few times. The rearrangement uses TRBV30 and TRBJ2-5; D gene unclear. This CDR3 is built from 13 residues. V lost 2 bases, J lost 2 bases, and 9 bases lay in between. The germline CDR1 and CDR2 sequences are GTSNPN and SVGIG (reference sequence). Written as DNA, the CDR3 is TGTGCCTGGAGTATAACGGAACAAGAGACCCAGTACTTC. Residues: CAWSITEQETQYF.

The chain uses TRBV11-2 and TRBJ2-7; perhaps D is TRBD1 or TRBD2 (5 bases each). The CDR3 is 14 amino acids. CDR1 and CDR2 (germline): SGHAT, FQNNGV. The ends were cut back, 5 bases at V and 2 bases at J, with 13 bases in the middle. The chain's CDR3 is CASSLWGSAYEQYF. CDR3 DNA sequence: TGTGCCAGCAGCCTTTGGGGGTCTGCCTACGAGCAGTACTTC. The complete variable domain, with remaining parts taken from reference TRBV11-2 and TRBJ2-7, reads EAGVAQSPRYKIIEKRQSVAFWCNPISGHATLYWYQQILGQGPKLLIQFQNNGVVDDSQLPKDRFSAERLKGVDSTLKIQPAKLEDSAVYLCASSLWGSAYEQYFGPGTRLTVT.

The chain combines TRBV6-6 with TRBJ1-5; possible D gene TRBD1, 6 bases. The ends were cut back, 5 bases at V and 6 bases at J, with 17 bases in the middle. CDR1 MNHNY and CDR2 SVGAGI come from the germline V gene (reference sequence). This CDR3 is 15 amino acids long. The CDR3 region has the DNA TGTGCCAGCAGTCCGACAGGTGGTGGAGGTCAGCCCCAGCATTTT. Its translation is CASSPTGGGGQPQHF.